This TCR beta chain is drawn from a study of T cell responses to AZD1222 COVID-19 vaccine. Study outcomes and limitations: Unmutated variant regions reportedly attract nearly half of all spike-specific TCRs. Donors, mostly white British, included more females; clonal diversity was possibly underestimated. In all cases, repertoires were sampled only after the peak T cell response. Regions 160-218 and 743-854 held dominance among vaccine-associated CD4 TCRs, which spanned spike.

Sequencing used immunoSEQ multiplex PCR; TCRdb keeps in-frame clones, though not all of them. Among about 100,000 clones listed, approximately 90% were seen once. As concerns this clone: Its specificity is not known.

Per the germline V gene, CDR1 is KGHDR and CDR2 is SFDVKD. Unmatched junction bases numbered 11, after V lost 9 bases and J lost 6 bases. The CDR3 is made up of 15 amino acids. This sequence was found in an adult who received the AZD1222 COVID-19 vaccine. This specimen was peripheral blood, taken 28 days after the second AZD1222 dose. This chain joins TRBV24-1 and TRBJ1-5; 9 bases are a match to TRBD1. CDR3 in DNA: TGTGCCACCGCCAGCAGAGGACAGGGGTTTCAGCCCCAGCATTTT. Its protein product is CATASRGQGFQPQHF.